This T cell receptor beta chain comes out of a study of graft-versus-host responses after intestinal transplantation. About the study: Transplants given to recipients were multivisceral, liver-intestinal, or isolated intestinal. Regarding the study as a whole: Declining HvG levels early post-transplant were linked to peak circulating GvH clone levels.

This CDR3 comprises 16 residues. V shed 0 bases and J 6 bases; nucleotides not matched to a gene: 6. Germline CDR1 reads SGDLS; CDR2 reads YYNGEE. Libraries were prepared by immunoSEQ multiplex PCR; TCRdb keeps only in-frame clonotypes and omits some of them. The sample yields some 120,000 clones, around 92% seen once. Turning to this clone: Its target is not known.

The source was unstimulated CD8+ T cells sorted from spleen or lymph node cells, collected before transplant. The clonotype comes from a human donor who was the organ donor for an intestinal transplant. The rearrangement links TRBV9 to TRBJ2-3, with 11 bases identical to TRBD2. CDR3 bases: TGTGCCAGCAGCGTAGGAGTTAGCGGGAGGGCGGATACGCAGTATTTT. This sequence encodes CASSVGVSGRADTQYF.